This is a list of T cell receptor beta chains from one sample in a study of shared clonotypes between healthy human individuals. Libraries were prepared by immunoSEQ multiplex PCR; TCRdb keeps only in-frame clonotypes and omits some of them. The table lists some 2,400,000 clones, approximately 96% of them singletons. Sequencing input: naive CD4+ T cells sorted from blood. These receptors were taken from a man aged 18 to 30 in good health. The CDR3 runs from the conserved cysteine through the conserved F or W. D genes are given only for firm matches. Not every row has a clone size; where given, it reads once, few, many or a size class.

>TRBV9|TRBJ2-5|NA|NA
CASSPGGREQETQYF
TGTGCCAGCAGCCCAGGAGGACGGGAACAAGAGACCCAGTACTTC
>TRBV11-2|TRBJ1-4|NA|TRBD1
CASSFEGTGNEKLFF
TGTGCCAGCAGTTTCGAGGGGACAGGGAATGAAAAACTGTTTTTT
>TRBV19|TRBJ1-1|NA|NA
CASSIGTGSGEAFF
TGTGCCAGTAGTATCGGGACCGGGAGTGGTGAAGCTTTCTTT
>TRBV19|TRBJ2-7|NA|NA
CASSIKGTENYEQYF
TGTGCCAGTAGTATTAAAGGGACCGAGAACTACGAGCAGTACTTC
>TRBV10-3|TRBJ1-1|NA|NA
CAISPEGRMNTEAFF
TGTGCCATCAGTCCCGAGGGGAGAATGAACACTGAAGCTTTCTTT
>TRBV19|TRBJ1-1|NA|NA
CASSILPGKAFF
TGTGCCAGTAGTATTTTGCCGGGGAAAGCTTTCTTT
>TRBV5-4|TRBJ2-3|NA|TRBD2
CASSMTSGRTDTQYF
TGTGCCAGCAGCATGACTAGCGGGAGGACAGATACGCAGTATTTT
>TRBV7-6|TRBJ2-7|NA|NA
CASSTRTILGAGHEQYF
TGTGCCAGCAGCACAAGGACGATACTGGGGGCGGGCCACGAGCAGTACTTC
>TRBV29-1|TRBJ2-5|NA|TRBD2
CSVGLLAGVRETQYF
TGCAGCGTTGGTCTACTAGCGGGAGTCCGGGAGACCCAGTACTTC
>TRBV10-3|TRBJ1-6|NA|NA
CAISEDTFSYNSPLHF
TGTGCCATCAGCGAGGACACCTTCTCCTATAATTCACCCCTCCACTTT
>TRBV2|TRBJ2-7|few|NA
CASSVSTYEQYF
TGTGCCAGCAGTGTATCAACCTACGAGCAGTACTTC
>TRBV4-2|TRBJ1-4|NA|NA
CASSSQAVEEKLFF
TGTGCCAGCAGCTCGCAGGCAGTTGAGGAAAAACTGTTTTTT
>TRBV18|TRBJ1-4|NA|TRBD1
CASSPPVGQGLTNEKLFF
TGTGCCAGCTCACCACCGGTGGGACAGGGTTTAACTAATGAAAAACTGTTTTTT
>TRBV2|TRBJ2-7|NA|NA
CASRNQGYEQYF
TGTGCCAGCAGGAATCAGGGTTACGAGCAGTACTTC
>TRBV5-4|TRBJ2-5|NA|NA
CASSRGTSQETQYF
TGTGCCAGCAGCCGTGGGACAAGCCAAGAGACCCAGTACTTC
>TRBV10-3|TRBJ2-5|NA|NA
CAISEWTETQYF
TGTGCCATCAGTGAGTGGACGGAGACCCAGTACTTC
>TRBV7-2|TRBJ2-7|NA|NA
CASSPYIGGYEQYF
TGTGCCAGCAGCCCCTACATAGGGGGCTACGAGCAGTACTTC
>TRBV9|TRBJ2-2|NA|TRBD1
CASSTMDRGTVTGELFF
TGTGCCAGCAGCACTATGGACAGGGGGACGGTCACCGGGGAGCTGTTTTTT
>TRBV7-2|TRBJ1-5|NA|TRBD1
CASSLWDSSNQPQHF
TGTGCCAGCAGCCTTTGGGACAGTAGCAATCAGCCCCAGCATTTT